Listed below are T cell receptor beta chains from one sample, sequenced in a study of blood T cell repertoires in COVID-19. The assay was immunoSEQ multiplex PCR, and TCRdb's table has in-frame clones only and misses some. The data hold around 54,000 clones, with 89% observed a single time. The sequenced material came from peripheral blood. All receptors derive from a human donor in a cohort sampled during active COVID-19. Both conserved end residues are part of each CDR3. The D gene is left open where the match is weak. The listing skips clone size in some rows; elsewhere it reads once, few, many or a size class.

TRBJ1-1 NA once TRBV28 CASSKRYTEAFF TGTGCCAGCAGTAAGCGGTACACTGAAGCTTTCTTT
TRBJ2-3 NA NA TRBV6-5 CASSYWYSSTDTQYF TGTGCCAGCAGTTATTGGTACTCGAGCACAGATACGCAGTATTTT
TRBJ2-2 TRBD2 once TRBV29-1 CSVEGVAGKQVGELFF TGCAGCGTTGAAGGAGTAGCGGGAAAGCAGGTCGGGGAGCTGTTTTTT
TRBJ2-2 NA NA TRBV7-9 CAGANQGNGELFF TGTGCCGGAGCAAATCAGGGAAACGGGGAGCTGTTTTTT
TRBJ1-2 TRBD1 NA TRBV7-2 CASSVGTVAFYGYTF TGTGCCAGCAGCGTGGGGACAGTTGCATTCTATGGCTACACCTTC
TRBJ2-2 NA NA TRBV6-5 CASSYSSTGELFF TGTGCCAGCAGTTACTCGAGTACCGGGGAGCTGTTTTTT
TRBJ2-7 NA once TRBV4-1 CASSPRGSVGIEQYF TGCGCCAGCAGCCCACGAGGGAGTGTCGGGATTGAGCAGTACTTC
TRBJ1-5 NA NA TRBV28 CASSLLYQPQHF TGTGCCAGCAGTTTACTATACCAGCCCCAGCATTTT
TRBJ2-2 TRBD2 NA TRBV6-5 CATSGRTGELFF TGTGCCACTAGCGGGAGGACCGGGGAGCTGTTTTTT
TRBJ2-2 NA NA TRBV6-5 CASSFANRAVTGELFF TGTGCCAGCAGTTTCGCGAACAGGGCTGTCACCGGGGAGCTGTTTTTT
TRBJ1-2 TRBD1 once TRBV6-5 CASKRDSIPYGYTF TGTGCCAGCAAACGGGACAGCATTCCCTATGGCTACACCTTC